The next 21 T cell receptor beta chains were all read from a single sample in a study of T cell responses to AZD1222 COVID-19 vaccine. The method was immunoSEQ multiplex PCR; TCRdb's version includes in-frame clones alone and lacks a portion of them. The sample carries some 100,000 clones, just under 90% recorded once. This sample comprised peripheral blood, obtained on day 0 of AZD1222 vaccination. These receptors all come from an adult in good health.

The chain has TRBV5-1 and TRBJ2-3; D gene ambiguous. CDR3 length equals 17 residues. Germline CDR1 SGHRS, CDR2 YFSETQ. Trimming took off 1 base at V and 1 base at J, with 16 bases between the two ends. CDR3 sequence: CASSLLDPALGTDTQYF. The CDR3, as DNA: TGCGCCAGCAGCTTGCTAGACCCGGCCCTGGGCACAGATACGCAGTATTTT.

The gene calls are TRBV7-9 and TRBJ1-1; D unclear. Germline V CDR1 and CDR2: SEHNR, FQNEAQ (reference sequence). The CDR3 spans 14 residues. Trimming removed 6 bases from V and 1 base from J, with 12 bases in between. This CDR3 is CASRGSYSNTEAFF. The CDR3 nucleotides read TGTGCCAGCAGGGGCTCTTACTCGAACACTGAAGCTTTCTTT.

The gene calls are TRBV5-1 and TRBJ1-1; D gene unclear. This CDR3 spans 13 amino acids. Trimming took 4 bases from V and 0 from J, leaving 7 bases between them. Germline CDR1 and CDR2: SGHRS and YFSETQ. The CDR3 coding sequence is TGCGCCAGCAGCGTTGATCTGAACACTGAAGCTTTCTTT. Its protein product is CASSVDLNTEAFF.

The chain is built from TRBV14 and TRBJ1-2; D is unclear. The ends were cut back, 0 bases at V and 7 bases at J, with 12 bases in the middle. This CDR3 has 14 residues. Germline V gives CDR1 SGHDN, CDR2 FVKESK. The CDR3 here is CASSQDRNSGGYTF. CDR3 DNA: TGTGCCAGCAGCCAAGATCGCAACAGCGGTGGCTACACCTTC.

This clone has a single count. This chain links TRBV7-8 with TRBJ1-1; 7 positions agree with TRBD1. This CDR3 is built from 14 residues. V shed 6 bases and J 0 bases; nucleotides not matched to a gene: 4. Germline CDR1 SGHVS, CDR2 FQNEAQ. CDR3: CASSIDRVNTEAFF. CDR3 bases: TGTGCCAGCAGTATCGACAGGGTGAACACTGAAGCTTTCTTT.

The CDR3 is CASSFGTSGGNEQFF. Written as DNA, the CDR3 is TGTGCCAGCAGCTTTGGGACTAGCGGGGGGAATGAGCAGTTCTTC. V is TRBV7-7 and J is TRBJ2-1; 15 nucleotides agree with TRBD2. The trim removed 3 bases at V and 7 bases at J, leaving 1 base unmatched. CDR3 length: 15 amino acids. CDR1 SSHAT and CDR2 FNYEAQ come from the germline V gene (reference sequence).

The V gene is TRBV6-5, the J gene TRBJ2-7; no reliable D call. Trimming stripped 0 bases from V and 6 bases from J, with 15 bases between. The CDR3 has 15 amino acids. Germline values: CDR1 MNHEY, CDR2 SVGAGI. As DNA, the CDR3 is TGTGCCAGCAGTTACTCTAGAAGGGCGACCGGCGAGCAGTACTTC. It specifies CASSYSRRATGEQYF.

The gene calls are TRBV6-5 and TRBJ1-4, with 8 bases identical to TRBD1. V dropped 8 bases and J dropped 4; count of bases not matched to a gene: 6. The CDR3 is made up of 14 amino acids. Germline CDR1 is MNHEY and CDR2 is SVGAGI. The CDR3 DNA sequence: TGTGCCAGCGGGAGGACAGGGCTTAATGAAAAACTGTTTTTT. Its translation is CASGRTGLNEKLFF.

The count of this clone is one. The chain links TRBV7-9 to TRBJ1-4, with 7 bases aligning to TRBD1. V gave up 5 bases and J gave up 7 bases; unmatched junction bases: 7. The germline CDR1 and CDR2 sequences are SEHNR and FQNEAQ (reference sequence). This CDR3 is built from 14 residues. CDR3 nucleotides: TGTGCCAGCAGCAGTACAGGGGTTGCTGAAAAACTGTTTTTT. As protein: CASSSTGVAEKLFF.

V usage is TRBV19 and J usage is TRBJ1-5; D gene uncertain. Trimming cost V 7 bases and J 4 bases, with 20 bases left between them. Per germline, CDR1 LNHDA and CDR2 SQIVND (reference sequence). CDR3 length: 16 amino acids. The CDR3 DNA is TGTGCCAGTATTTCGACGGGAGGGAGCCGAAATCAGCCCCAGCATTTT. It encodes CASISTGGSRNQPQHF.

V is TRBV7-2 and J is TRBJ1-1, with a weak D call TRBD1 (6 bases). With 3 bases removed from V and 0 bases from J, the gap between germline ends came to 11 bases. The length of the CDR3 is 15 residues. CDR1 and CDR2 (germline): SGHTA, FQGNSA. CDR3 protein: CASSLGRQVNTEAFF. In nucleotides, the CDR3 is TGTGCCAGCAGCTTGGGGCGACAGGTGAACACTGAAGCTTTCTTT.

The genes are TRBV7-2 and TRBJ1-1; D is ambiguous. This CDR3 region has 14 residues. The germline gives CDR1 SGHTA, CDR2 FQGNSA. With 3 bases removed from V and 1 base from J, the gap between germline ends came to 9 bases. This CDR3 is CASSFGRSNTEAFF. The CDR3 nucleotides read TGTGCCAGCAGCTTCGGACGGTCGAACACTGAAGCTTTCTTT.

The chain combines TRBV21-1 with TRBJ1-5; the tabulated D call, TRBD1, remains unverified against the DNA. TRBV21-1 is a pseudogene locus. The CDR3 has 14 amino acids. The CDR3 DNA is TGTGCCAGCACCCAACCGACAGTAAATCAGCCCCAGCATTTT. Its protein product is CASTQPTVNQPQHF.

The chain is built from TRBV14 and TRBJ2-1; TRBD2 is a possible D gene (5 bases). Between the trimmed V and J ends, which lost 1 base and 9 bases, there was a span of 16 bases. CDR3 length: 15 residues. Germline V gene data show CDR1 as SGHDN and CDR2 as FVKESK. Here the CDR3 reads CASSQVLGGRAEQFF. The CDR3 DNA reads TGTGCCAGCAGCCAAGTGTTAGGAGGTCGGGCTGAGCAGTTCTTC.

This chain joins TRBV7-2 and TRBJ2-5; D might be TRBD1 (7 bases). The V end lost 5 bases, the J end lost 1 base, and 20 bases lay between the germline ends. The germline gives CDR1 SGHTA, CDR2 FQGNSA. The CDR3 is 17 residues long. For the CDR3, the DNA is TGTGCCAGCAGCCCCGGAGGGGGCGGGCCCTCCCAAGAGACCCAGTACTTC. It is translated as CASSPGGGGPSQETQYF.

This CDR3 is CASSSQGYDNEQFF. In DNA, the CDR3 is TGTGCCAGCAGCTCACAGGGTTATGACAATGAGCAGTTCTTC. The chain combines TRBV7-2 with TRBJ2-1; weak D call: TRBD1 (6 bases). The CDR3 sequence is 14 residues long. Between the trimmed V and J ends, which lost 4 bases and 5 bases, there was a span of 12 bases. The germline CDR1 and CDR2 sequences are SGHTA and FQGNSA.

This clone has only one observation. V gene TRBV5-8 combines with J gene TRBJ2-1; D tentatively fits TRBD1 or TRBD2 (5 bases each). The germline V and J ends were trimmed by 4 bases and 0 bases, with 8 bases remaining between them. Germline V gene lookup returns CDR1 SGHTS and CDR2 YDEGEE. The CDR3 is made up of 14 amino acids. The CDR3 nucleotides read TGTGCCAGCAGCCCGGGACCCTCCTACAATGAGCAGTTCTTC. Residues: CASSPGPSYNEQFF.

The chain links TRBV5-6 to TRBJ2-7; D gene ambiguous. The germline V gene encodes CDR1 SGHDT and CDR2 YYEEEE. V lost 1 base, J lost 7 bases, and 6 bases lay in between. The CDR3 runs 11 residues. This chain's CDR3 is CASSLWGEQYF. For the CDR3, the DNA is TGTGCCAGCAGCTTGTGGGGAGAGCAGTACTTC.

The rearrangement uses TRBV2 and TRBJ1-1; 7 nucleotides line up with TRBD1. The V and J ends lost 7 bases and 2 bases, in that order; junction bases with no gene match: 7. The CDR3 loop spans 14 amino acids. Looked up from germline, CDR1 is SNHLY and CDR2 is FYNNEI. Written as DNA, the CDR3 is TGTGCCAGCATTCGCAGGGGGGGCAACACTGAAGCTTTCTTT. Translation: CASIRRGGNTEAFF.

J is TRBJ2-5 and V is TRBV7-6; a possible D gene is TRBD1 (6 bases). CDR1 is SGHVS, CDR2 FNYEAQ, per germline. The CDR3 has 14 residues. The V end was cut by 6 bases, the J end by 2 bases, with 13 bases between. The CDR3 spells CASRTGSGQETQYF. The CDR3 DNA is TGTGCCAGCAGAACAGGGTCAGGGCAAGAGACCCAGTACTTC.

The V call is TRBV25-1, the J call TRBJ2-7; D perhaps matches TRBD2 (6 bases). The CDR3 extends over 13 amino acids. Germline-derived CDR1 and CDR2 are MGHDK and SYGVNS. V was cut by 5 bases and J by 2 bases, with 10 bases left in between. The CDR3 DNA is TGTGCCAGCAGTCATAGCGGAGCCTACGAGCAGTACTTC. Encoded protein: CASSHSGAYEQYF.